The T cell receptor (beta chain) described here comes from a study of T-cell reconstitution after alpha-beta-depleted transplantation in children (dated by TCRdb to 2015 to 2016). With regard to the full study: T-cell immune reconstitution after TCRalphabeta/CD19-depleted allogeneic hematopoietic cell transplantation in children was quantitatively tracked in the study by means of TCR repertoire profiling.

Results the study describes overall, beyond this receptor: In some patients, high TCRbeta diversity at day 60 was attributed to recipient T cells and intrathymic progenitors that had survived conditioning. Over the following months the frequencies of hyperexpanded clones went down, and after one year T-cell counts and TCRbeta diversity were mostly credited to newly produced T cells. About two months after transplant, the apparently early recovery of alphabetaT-cell counts reportedly depended on just several hundred clones that had expanded rapidly and came from non-depleted graft cells.

As concerns this clonotype: Its antigen remains undetermined. The input lacks base qualities; no much larger clone sits a single base away.

The method behind the library was PCR. These reads were obtained on an Illumina HiSeq 2500. To normalize quantification of the TCRbeta repertoire, the TCR libraries were built with molecular barcoding that relied on unique molecular identifiers. Starting from the raw public reads, TCRdb applied fastp trimming at Q25, assembled clones with MiXCR and retained in-frame beta chains. Rows are unified per CDR3 protein, each entry keeping the most common DNA and genes. Across this sample there are about 590,000 distinct CDR3 sequences, with around 13% seen only once. The top ten clonotypes cover 2.2% of the sample. This sample's treatment or condition label indicates: allogeneic hematopoietic cell transplantation with graft depleted of TCRalphabeta T cells and CD19 B cells. Transplant recipients were children who received TCRalphabeta/CD19-depleted allogeneic hematopoietic cell grafts. Specimen: PBMCs, mostly from graft donor cells, collected 360 days after TCRalphabeta/CD19-depleted stem cell transplant. The clonotype comes from a male patient under 18 who had a stem cell transplant for acute myeloid leukemia, so the T cells may come from the graft donor.

The sequenced DNA: TGTGCCAGCAGCAGAACAGGGGGCGCAGGCACCGGGGAGCTGTTTTTT. It is translated as CASSRTGGAGTGELFF. The chain is assembled from TRBV9 and TRBJ2-2; 9 middle bases align to TRBD1. The junction shows trimming of 4 bases on V and 4 bases on J, and the gene matches do not reach 8 bases of it. CDR3 length: 16 amino acids, cysteine to phenylalanine. Only the CDR3 DNA is retained, 48 bases long and in frame from the first base. CDR1 is given as SGDLS and CDR2 as YYNGEE, both from the germline V gene.